The 22 T cell receptor beta chains below come from one sample, sequenced in a study of T cells in localized non-small cell lung cancer. The repertoire was sequenced with immunoSEQ multiplex PCR; TCRdb's copy has only in-frame clones and lacks some. The sample holds about 2,500 clones, about 40% seen once. The source was lymph node tissue, collected before any cancer treatment. Receptor source: a male donor at least 60 years old with stage II squamous cell lung carcinoma.

This chain links TRBV11-3 with TRBJ1-5; no clear D. CDR3 size: 15 residues. Germline CDR1 SGHNT, CDR2 YENEEA. V was shortened by 5 bases and J by 3 bases, with 14 bases between the two germline ends. CDR3 in DNA: TGTGCCAGCAGCCTCTTACGCGGGCACAATCAGCCCCAGCATTTT. Translation: CASSLLRGHNQPQHF.

This chain connects TRBV12-1 to TRBJ1-1. TRBV12-1 corresponds to a pseudogene. The CDR3 extends over 14 amino acids. The CDR3 reads CASSGRDSPTEAFF. The CDR3 bases are TGTGCCAGCAGCGGAAGGGACTCGCCGACTGAAGCTTTCTTT.

A few counts support this clone. The genes are TRBV11-1 and TRBJ2-7; D is possibly TRBD1 or TRBD2 (5 bases each). Trimming took 2 bases from V and 2 from J, leaving 13 bases between them. The length of the CDR3 is 15 residues. Germline lookup yields CDR1 SGHAT and CDR2 FQDESV (reference sequence). The CDR3 DNA follows: TGTGCCAGCAGCTTACGGGGCTTGGGACCCTACGAGCAGTACTTC. This codes for CASSLRGLGPYEQYF.

This clone was found a few times. This chain joins TRBV11-3 and TRBJ2-1, with a possible D match to TRBD1 (5 bases). Germline V gene sequence: CDR1 SGHNT, CDR2 YENEEA. The CDR3 loop spans 14 amino acids. Between the trimmed V and J ends, which lost 2 bases and 6 bases, there was a span of 11 bases. CDR3 residues: CASSLQGRRNEQFF. The CDR3 DNA reads as TGTGCCAGCAGCTTACAGGGAAGACGCAATGAGCAGTTCTTC.

In its sample, this clone was seen a few times. This chain joins TRBV30 and TRBJ1-5; TRBD1 is a possible D gene (6 bases). V lost 5 bases to trimming and J lost 6 bases, with 14 bases between them. There are 13 residues in the CDR3. Germline assignment: CDR1 GTSNPN and CDR2 SVGIG (reference sequence). CDR3 sequence reads: CAWEQGGGQPQHF. CDR3 DNA: TGTGCCTGGGAACAGGGAGGGGGTCAGCCCCAGCATTTT.

This clone has only a few counts. The chain employs TRBV7-7 and TRBJ2-5, with TRBD1 matching over 7 bases. Germline CDR1 reads SSHAT; CDR2 reads FNYEAQ (reference sequence). This CDR3 is 14 amino acids long. The trim removed 5 bases at V and 3 bases at J, leaving 6 bases unmatched. CDR3: CASSLMGTEETQYF. The DNA for the CDR3 is TGTGCCAGCAGCCTGATGGGGACAGAAGAGACCCAGTACTTC.

The chain uses TRBV19 and TRBJ2-7, with TRBD2 as a possible D gene (7 bases). The CDR3 is 15 amino acids. CDR1 is LNHDA, CDR2 SQIVND, per germline (reference sequence). V was pared by 3 bases and J by 2 bases, with 14 bases between. As DNA, the CDR3 is TGTGCCAGTAGTATGAACAGGGAGGGCACCTACGAGCAGTACTTC. Amino acids: CASSMNREGTYEQYF. Variable domain in full (rest from reference TRBV19 and TRBJ2-7): DGGITQSPKYLFRKEGQNVTLSCEQNLNHDAMYWYRQDPGQGLRLIYYSQIVNDFQKGDIAEGYSVSREKKESFPLTVTSAQKNPTAFYLCASSMNREGTYEQYFGPGTRLTVT.

This rearrangement joins TRBV11-3 to TRBJ1-1; D is possibly TRBD1 (6 bases). V lost 5 bases and J lost 1, with 14 bases in between. CDR1 is SGHNT and CDR2 is YENEEA in the germline V gene. The CDR3 loop spans 15 amino acids. The CDR3 bases are TGTGCCAGCAGCATACTAGGGGGGCCGAACACTGAAGCTTTCTTT. Translated, it gives CASSILGGPNTEAFF.

J is TRBJ1-1 and V is TRBV15; 10 bases agree with TRBD1. Trimming cost V 8 bases and J 1 base; bases outside gene matches: 7. The CDR3 consists of 15 residues. Germline V gene lookup returns CDR1 LNHNV and CDR2 YYDKDF (reference sequence). CDR3: CATSGDRGRNTEAFF. The CDR3 DNA sequence: TGTGCCACCTCCGGGGACAGGGGCAGGAACACTGAAGCTTTCTTT.

The sample holds a few counts of this clone. The chain is built from TRBV9 and TRBJ2-2, with D unresolved. Germline assignment: CDR1 SGDLS and CDR2 YYNGEE. The ends were cut back, 0 bases at V and 0 bases at J, with 3 bases in the middle. This CDR3 contains 14 residues. CDR3 region: CASSVGANTGELFF. Here the CDR3 DNA reads TGTGCCAGCAGCGTAGGGGCGAACACCGGGGAGCTGTTTTTT.

This chain connects TRBV28 to TRBJ1-2, with 7 bases matching TRBD1. Germline lookup yields CDR1 MDHEN and CDR2 SYDVKM. This CDR3 spans 12 amino acids. V lost 8 bases and J lost 2; bases outside the gene matches: 2. The CDR3 DNA follows: TGTGCCAGCCAGGGACAGAACTATGGCTACACCTTC. Amino acids: CASQGQNYGYTF.

This clone was counted a few times. The chain uses TRBV9 and TRBJ1-4; D possibly corresponds to TRBD1 (5 bases). The CDR3 runs to 15 residues. Germline-derived CDR1 and CDR2 are SGDLS and YYNGEE. The V end lost 5 bases, the J end lost 2 bases, and 13 bases lay between the germline ends. DNA of the CDR3: TGTGCCAGCAGTGAGGGGACGGCCACTAATGAAAAACTGTTTTTT. Translation gives CASSEGTATNEKLFF.

This clone came up a few times. The V gene is TRBV11-1, the J gene TRBJ2-5; 9 nucleotides line up with TRBD2. Germline CDR1 is SGHAT and CDR2 is FQDESV (reference sequence). The CDR3 sequence is 14 residues long. The J segment lost 5 bases and the V segment lost 3 bases, leaving 4 bases of the junction unmatched. CDR3 bases: TGTGCCAGCAGCTTGCTAGCGGGAAGGGAGACCCAGTACTTC. This gives the protein CASSLLAGRETQYF.

This clone has more than one count but fewer than ten. This rearrangement joins TRBV11-3 to TRBJ2-1, with 12 bases aligning to TRBD2. Germline CDR1 is SGHNT and CDR2 is YENEEA. This CDR3 contains 17 residues. Trimming at V came to 7 bases and at J to 5 bases, leaving 12 bases not matched to a gene. The CDR3 DNA reads as TGTGCCAGCACCCAACTAGCGGGGGGTCAGACCGACAATGAGCAGTTCTTC. This encodes CASTQLAGGQTDNEQFF.

The rearrangement joins TRBV30 to TRBJ1-4; 7 bases agree with TRBD1. Germline V gives CDR1 GTSNPN, CDR2 SVGIG (reference sequence). The length of the CDR3 is 14 residues. The V segment lost 2 bases and the J segment 8 bases; nucleotides outside the gene matches: 8. CDR3: CAWSTDRVGEKLFF. The CDR3 DNA is TGTGCCTGGAGTACAGACAGGGTGGGAGAAAAACTGTTTTTT.

The DNA for the CDR3 is TGTGCCAGCTCACCAGAGAGCCTTGGAAACACCATATATTTT. Translated, it gives CASSPESLGNTIYF. V and J are TRBV18 and TRBJ1-3, with no clear D. The CDR3 length is 14 residues. Germline lookup yields CDR1 KGHSH and CDR2 LQKENI. With 2 bases removed from V and 3 bases from J, the gap between germline ends came to 8 bases.

This clone was seen a handful of times. The chain carries TRBV11-3 and TRBJ1-3; D not resolved. The CDR3 loop spans 14 amino acids. Trimming took 5 bases from V and 0 from J, leaving 8 bases between them. Per the germline V gene, CDR1 is SGHNT and CDR2 is YENEEA. The CDR3 DNA is TGTGCCAGCAGCCGGGTCTTCTCTGGAAACACCATATATTTT. The encoded protein is CASSRVFSGNTIYF. The whole variable domain, remainder taken from reference TRBV11-3 and TRBJ1-3, is EAGVVQSPRYKIIEKKQPVAFWCNPISGHNTLYWYLQNLGQGPELLIRYENEEAVDDSQLPKDRFSAERLKGVDSTLKIQPAELGDSAVYLCASSRVFSGNTIYFGEGSWLTVV.

This sequence joins TRBV10-2 and TRBJ1-2; D gene unclear. The ends were cut back, 5 bases at V and 6 bases at J, with 13 bases in the middle. This CDR3 has 13 amino acids. Per the germline V gene, CDR1 is WSHSY and CDR2 is SAAADI. This CDR3 reads CASSTRAQNGYTF. CDR3 nucleotide sequence: TGCGCCAGCAGTACCCGGGCCCAAAATGGCTACACCTTC.

This chain uses TRBV29-1 with TRBJ2-1, with 7 bases fitting TRBD2. Germline V gene lookup returns CDR1 SQVTM and CDR2 ANQGSEA. CDR3 length equals 13 residues. V gave up 6 bases and J gave up 7 bases; unmatched junction bases: 9. CDR3 amino acids: CSVERDYPNEQFF. In nucleotides, the CDR3 is TGCAGCGTGGAGAGGGACTACCCGAATGAGCAGTTCTTC.

This clone has just a few counts. The rearrangement links TRBV19 to TRBJ1-1; possibly TRBD1 for D (6 bases). The CDR3 totals 12 residues. Trimming removed 9 bases at V and 4 bases at J, with 12 bases between. CDR1 LNHDA and CDR2 SQIVND come from the germline V gene (reference sequence). The CDR3 here is CASRTGITEAFF. CDR3 nucleotide sequence: TGTGCCAGCAGAACAGGGATCACTGAAGCTTTCTTT.

The genes are TRBV18 and TRBJ1-1; tentatively, D is TRBD1 (6 bases). The CDR3 is 15 amino acids. CDR1 KGHSH and CDR2 LQKENI come from the germline V gene. V lost 3 bases to trimming and J lost 0 bases, with 11 bases between them. Here the CDR3 reads CASSPRQDLNTEAFF. The CDR3 DNA is TGTGCCAGCTCACCGAGACAGGACTTGAACACTGAAGCTTTCTTT.

This clone has a handful of counts. This CDR3 is CADSGDRGSYEQYF. Written as DNA, the CDR3 is TGTGCCGACAGCGGGGACAGGGGATCCTACGAGCAGTACTTC. The rearrangement links TRBV7-4 to TRBJ2-7; 10 bases fit TRBD1. The germline V gene has CDR1 SGHVT and CDR2 SQSDAQ. The CDR3 consists of 14 residues. The trim removed 11 bases at V and 1 base at J, leaving 8 bases unmatched.